This T cell receptor beta chain emerged from a study of blood T cell repertoires in COVID-19. Turning to the study itself: Sites in the United States, Italy and Spain provided acute and convalescent COVID-19 samples. Nucleic acid was either cDNA or gDNA, and it came from T cells, B-cell-depleted T cells, or PBMCs.

Only in-frame clones appear in the TCRdb table, and some are missing; sequencing was by immunoSEQ multiplex PCR. The sample lists some 28,000 clones, approximately 83% occurring once. J gave up 5 bases and V 5 bases, and 10 bases lay outside the gene matches. The CDR3 runs to 15 residues. Germline-derived CDR1 and CDR2 are MNHEY and SVGEGT. This clone was detected only a few times. V is TRBV6-2 or TRBV6-3 and J is TRBJ2-7; 9 bases map to TRBD2. The specimen sequenced was peripheral blood. The sequence was obtained from a human donor in a cohort sampled during active COVID-19. CDR3 coding DNA: TGTGCCAGCAGTCAATTCGAGACTAGCGGCCACGAGCAGTACTTC. Protein sequence: CASSQFETSGHEQYF.